A single sample is the source of the 28 T cell receptor beta chains below, sequenced in a study of chemoradiotherapy in HPV16-positive cancers (dated by TCRdb to the early 2020s). The method was the immunoSEQ multiplex PCR assay. TCRdb limited this immuneACCESS table to in-frame rearrangements with V and J called. A share of clones is missing; checked studies link under half to unresolved V genes, and the rest is unexplained. The table for this sample lists around 12,000 clones; about 91% of them were counted only once. Approximately 23% of the sample goes to the ten largest clones. Source: blood, taken from a patient who underwent chemoradiotherapy. These receptors were taken from a human donor with HPV-associated anogenital cancer.

CDR3 coding DNA: TGTGCCAGCAGCCAAGTTGGGACAGACAATGAGCAGTTCTTC. Translating it yields CASSQVGTDNEQFF. J is TRBJ2-1 and V is TRBV4-2, with 7 positions matching TRBD1. V lost 1 base to trimming and J lost 5 bases; unmatched junction nucleotides: 2. The germline V gene has CDR1 LGHNA and CDR2 YNFKEQ. There are 14 residues in the CDR3.

This clone was seen a handful of times. The rearrangement links TRBV5-8 to TRBJ1-1, with 7 bases aligning to TRBD1. Germline loops: CDR1 SGHTS, CDR2 YDEGEE. The J segment lost 3 bases and the V segment lost 2 bases, leaving 10 bases of the junction unmatched. The CDR3 runs 16 residues. CDR3 nucleotides: TGTGCCAGCAGCTTTACCCCCGACAGGGTTTACACTGAAGCTTTCTTT. Translation gives CASSFTPDRVYTEAFF.

The chain uses TRBV28 and TRBJ1-2, with a possible D match to TRBD1 (6 bases). This CDR3 region has 11 residues. The germline V gene encodes CDR1 MDHEN and CDR2 SYDVKM. V was shortened by 6 bases and J by 6 bases, with 8 bases between the two germline ends. CDR3: CASRAGDGYTF. In DNA form, the CDR3 reads TGTGCCAGCAGGGCAGGGGATGGCTACACCTTC.

The rearrangement uses TRBV7-2 and TRBJ2-2, with unresolved D. V shed 1 base and J shed 6 bases, with 12 bases lying between them. This CDR3 region has 15 residues. Germline V gene lookup returns CDR1 SGHTA and CDR2 FQGNSA. The CDR3 sequence is CASSLVGVGSGELFF. The CDR3, as DNA: TGTGCCAGCAGCTTAGTGGGTGTAGGGTCCGGGGAGCTGTTTTTT.

J is TRBJ2-3 and V is TRBV28; possible D gene TRBD2, 5 bases. The V and J ends lost 3 bases and 3 bases respectively, with 13 bases between them. Germline lookup yields CDR1 MDHEN and CDR2 SYDVKM. The CDR3 spans 15 residues. The CDR3 here is CASSFGNRGTDTQYF. The CDR3 DNA reads TGTGCCAGCAGTTTCGGGAACCGGGGTACAGATACGCAGTATTTT.

The J gene is TRBJ2-1, the V gene TRBV14; TRBD2 aligns across 7 bases. There are 16 residues in the CDR3. The V segment lost 0 bases and the J segment 9 bases; nucleotides outside the gene matches: 11. Germline CDR1 SGHDN, CDR2 FVKESK. CDR3 DNA: TGTGCCAGCAGCCAAGATCGGATGGGAGGGCCAAGTGAGCAGTTCTTC. Its protein is CASSQDRMGGPSEQFF.

The chain uses TRBV7-2 and TRBJ2-6; D not resolved. V lost 5 bases and J 2 bases, leaving 13 bases between the germline ends. CDR3 length equals 16 residues. From germline, CDR1 is SGHTA and CDR2 FQGNSA. CDR3 loop: CASSPWVPTGANVLTF. CDR3 sequence (DNA): TGTGCCAGCAGCCCATGGGTTCCTACTGGGGCCAACGTCCTGACTTTC.

The chain combines TRBV7-9 with TRBJ2-1; TRBD2 matches at 14 bases. V gave up 4 bases and J gave up 7 bases; unmatched junction bases: 6. Per germline, CDR1 SEHNR and CDR2 FQNEAQ (reference sequence). This CDR3 spans 16 amino acids. The CDR3 DNA is TGTGCCAGCAGCTCCGTGACTAGCGGGAGGGTAAATGAGCAGTTCTTC. Translation: CASSSVTSGRVNEQFF.

The rearrangement uses TRBV18 and TRBJ2-3; 8 bases align to TRBD2. The germline V gene has CDR1 KGHSH and CDR2 LQKENI. The CDR3 spans 15 residues. With V trimmed by 3 bases and J by 2 bases, 4 bases remained unmatched. The CDR3 sequence is CASSPRGLDTDTQYF. The CDR3 DNA reads TGTGCCAGCTCACCCCGGGGACTAGACACAGATACGCAGTATTTT.

This rearrangement joins TRBV7-2 to TRBJ1-1; 7 bases agree with TRBD1. The germline V gene encodes CDR1 SGHTA and CDR2 FQGNSA. Trimming took 2 bases from V and 0 from J; bases not matched to a gene: 3. This CDR3 has 15 amino acids. DNA of the CDR3: TGTGCCAGCAGCTTATCTGGGACAGTGAACACTGAAGCTTTCTTT. Protein: CASSLSGTVNTEAFF.

The CDR3 spells CASSYGHLNTDTQYF. DNA of the CDR3: TGTGCCAGCAGTTACGGCCACTTAAACACAGATACGCAGTATTTT. The V gene is TRBV6-5, the J gene TRBJ2-3; D is undetermined. This CDR3 has 15 residues. Per the germline V gene, CDR1 is MNHEY and CDR2 is SVGAGI. V was shortened by 2 bases and J by 2 bases, with 11 bases between the two germline ends.

V gene TRBV28 combines with J gene TRBJ2-7, with TRBD2 identical over 13 bases. Trimming removed 8 bases from V and 6 bases from J; junction bases left unmatched: 7. The CDR3 runs 14 residues. Germline values: CDR1 MDHEN, CDR2 SYDVKM. This CDR3 reads CASHGLAGVFEQYF. DNA for the CDR3: TGTGCCAGCCACGGACTAGCGGGAGTTTTCGAGCAGTACTTC. Based on the CDR3 plus reference TRBV28 and TRBJ2-7, the full variable domain is DVKVTQSSRYLVKRTGEKVFLECVQDMDHENMFWYRQDPGLGLRLIYFSYDVKMKEKGDIPEGYSVSREKKERFSLILESASTNQTSMYLCASHGLAGVFEQYFGPGTRLTVT.

Only a few counts were recorded for this clone. The chain uses TRBV4-3 and TRBJ2-1; 7 bases are shared with TRBD2. Losses at the gene ends were 3 bases for V and 2 bases for J; bases not matched to a gene: 4. The CDR3 is made up of 15 amino acids. Germline V lookup: CDR1 LGHNA, CDR2 YSLEER. For the CDR3, the DNA is TGCGCCAGCAGCCACCCCGGGGGGACCTACAATGAGCAGTTCTTC. Amino acids: CASSHPGGTYNEQFF.

This chain joins TRBV5-1 and TRBJ2-5; D unclear. There are 12 residues in the CDR3. Trimming pared 0 bases from V and 5 bases from J, leaving 5 bases between. In germline, CDR1 is SGHRS, CDR2 YFSETQ. This chain's CDR3 is CASSLVMETQYF. The CDR3 coding sequence is TGCGCCAGCAGCTTGGTTATGGAGACCCAGTACTTC. The full variable domain, its missing parts supplied by reference TRBV5-1 and TRBJ2-5, is KAGVTQTPRYLIKTRGQQVTLSCSPISGHRSVSWYQQTPGQGLQFLFEYFSETQRNKGNFPGRFSGRQFSNSRSEMNVSTLELGDSALYLCASSLVMETQYFGPGTRLLVL.

The chain is built from TRBV5-1 and TRBJ1-1, with unresolved D. Germline CDR1 and CDR2: SGHRS and YFSETQ. V was cut by 0 bases and J by 3 bases, with 9 bases left in between. The CDR3 covers 14 residues. The DNA of the CDR3 is TGCGCCAGCAGCTTGGAGTCCGGATACACTGAAGCTTTCTTT. Translated: CASSLESGYTEAFF.

CDR3 region: CASSPDAGGAGNTIYF. The CDR3 nucleotides are TGTGCCAGCAGTCCCGACGCAGGGGGGGCGGGAAACACCATATATTTT. The chain combines TRBV27 with TRBJ1-3; 7 nucleotides agree with TRBD1. The germline V gene has CDR1 MNHEY and CDR2 SMNVEV (reference sequence). Germline trimming cut 5 bases from V and 4 bases from J; bases unmatched to any gene: 11. The CDR3 consists of 16 residues.

This CDR3 reads CASTGWGDYGYTF. In nucleotides, the CDR3 is TGTGCCAGTACAGGGTGGGGTGACTATGGCTACACCTTC. J is TRBJ1-2 and V is TRBV19, with a weak D call TRBD1 (5 bases). The germline gives CDR1 LNHDA, CDR2 SQIVND (reference sequence). Trimming cost V 7 bases and J 3 bases, with 12 bases left between them. The length of the CDR3 is 13 residues.

The chain recombines TRBV6-1 with TRBJ1-3; 7 nucleotides match TRBD1. The V gene's germline CDR1 is MNHNS and CDR2 SASEGT. V gave up 5 bases and J gave up 0 bases; unmatched junction bases: 4. The CDR3 sequence is 15 residues long. CDR3 region: CASSIDRASGNTIYF. CDR3 bases: TGTGCCAGCAGTATAGACAGGGCCTCTGGAAACACCATATATTTT.

This chain connects TRBV6-4 to TRBJ2-3; TRBD2 is a possible D gene (5 bases). This CDR3 has 16 residues. CDR1 MRHNA and CDR2 SNTAGT come from the germline V gene. Trimming took off 2 bases at V and 4 bases at J, with 16 bases between the two ends. The CDR3 protein is CASSDTPGSGADTQYF. The CDR3 bases are TGTGCCAGCAGTGACACCCCGGGATCTGGGGCAGATACGCAGTATTTT.

The CDR3 DNA follows: TGTGCCAGCAGCTTACACCAAAGCAGAAACGAGCAGTACTTC. Its translation: CASSLHQSRNEQYF. The chain is built from TRBV7-9 and TRBJ2-7; D gene ambiguous. Germline V gene data show CDR1 as SEHNR and CDR2 as FQNEAQ (reference sequence). Deletions cut 2 bases from V and 5 bases from J, with 13 bases between. This CDR3 spans 14 amino acids.

The V and J genes are TRBV6-4 and TRBJ2-3; D not resolved. V lost 2 bases to trimming and J lost 8 bases, with 11 bases between them. The CDR3 loop spans 13 amino acids. Germline CDR1 reads MRHNA; CDR2 reads SNTAGT. The DNA for the CDR3 is TGTGCCAGCAGTGACAGGGCCGGGTCTACGCAGTATTTT. As protein: CASSDRAGSTQYF.

The V call is TRBV5-6, the J call TRBJ1-5; a weak D match, TRBD1 (6 bases). V lost 0 bases and J lost 7, with 14 bases in between. This CDR3 contains 15 residues. The germline V gene encodes CDR1 SGHDT and CDR2 YYEEEE. The CDR3 sequence is CASSLGWGGAQPQHF. For the CDR3, the DNA is TGTGCCAGCAGCTTGGGTTGGGGGGGCGCGCAGCCCCAGCATTTT.

The chain joins TRBV14 to TRBJ1-6, with unresolved D. The V end was cut by 0 bases, the J end by 7 bases, with 10 bases between. This CDR3 contains 15 residues. CDR1 and CDR2 from the germline V gene are SGHDN and FVKESK. The CDR3 coding sequence is TGTGCCAGCAGCCAAGATCACAGCCTAAATTCACCCCTCCACTTT. This sequence encodes CASSQDHSLNSPLHF.

V gene TRBV12-5 combines with J gene TRBJ1-1, with 12 bases lining up with TRBD1. The CDR3 has 17 residues. With V trimmed by 3 bases and J by 6 bases, 11 bases remained unmatched. CDR1 LGHNT and CDR2 FRNRAP come from the germline V gene. This CDR3 reads CASGLKVGQGARSEAFF. CDR3 sequence (DNA): TGTGCTAGTGGTTTAAAGGTGGGACAGGGGGCGCGATCTGAAGCTTTCTTT.

The rearrangement links TRBV9 to TRBJ2-4, with D perhaps being TRBD1 or TRBD2 (5 bases each). Trimming pared 0 bases from V and 1 base from J, leaving 5 bases between. The CDR3 spans 14 residues. Germline assignment: CDR1 SGDLS and CDR2 YYNGEE. Here the CDR3 reads CASSVGGAKNIQYF. As DNA, the CDR3 is TGTGCCAGCAGCGTAGGGGGGGCCAAAAACATTCAGTACTTC.

The V gene is TRBV11-2, the J gene TRBJ2-7; weak D call: TRBD2 (6 bases). V lost 4 bases, J lost 4 bases, and 14 bases lay in between. Germline values: CDR1 SGHAT, CDR2 FQNNGV. The length of the CDR3 is 14 residues. This CDR3 is CASSSPRGAYEQYF. The CDR3 coding sequence is TGTGCCAGCAGCTCCCCGCGGGGCGCTTACGAGCAGTACTTC.

This chain uses TRBV6-1 with TRBJ2-5; D uncertain. The germline CDR1 and CDR2 sequences are MNHNS and SASEGT. Trimming left V 9 bases short and J 5 bases short, with 16 bases between. The CDR3 loop spans 13 amino acids. The CDR3 coding sequence is TGTGCCAGTTGGAGAGACACCGGTGAGACCCAGTACTTC. The encoded protein is CASWRDTGETQYF.

The count of this clone is one. The chain couples TRBV6-6 to TRBJ2-7, with D maybe TRBD1 (6 bases). Per germline, CDR1 MNHNY and CDR2 SVGAGI (reference sequence). CDR3 length equals 14 residues. The germline V and J ends were trimmed by 3 bases and 4 bases, with 13 bases remaining between them. CDR3 sequence (DNA): TGTGCCAGCAGTTATGAACAGGGTGGTTACGAGCAGTACTTC. It encodes CASSYEQGGYEQYF.